A single sample is the source of the 26 T cell receptor beta chains below, sequenced in a study of early T cells in non-severe SARS-CoV-2 infection. One entry per CDR3 protein results from TCRdb running MiXCR on the 5' RACE reads. The sample lists roughly 76,000 distinct CDR3 sequences; 9% to 15% were seen once. The sequenced sample was whole blood. The receptor set was obtained from an adult who was a healthcare worker with PCR-confirmed SARS-CoV-2 infection or an uninfected control (not recorded which).

This clonotype was counted ten times or more. The J gene is TRBJ2-2, the V gene TRBV19; no reliable D call. V was trimmed by 1 base and J by 2 bases, leaving 8 bases between them. The CDR3 covers 15 residues. Germline V gene lookup returns CDR1 LNHDA and CDR2 SQIVND (reference sequence). The CDR3 spells CASSIGGANTGELFF. In nucleotides, the CDR3 is TGTGCCAGTAGTATAGGCGGAGCTAACACCGGGGAGCTGTTTTTT. The variable domain in full, completed from reference TRBV19 and TRBJ2-2, reads DGGITQSPKYLFRKEGQNVTLSCEQNLNHDAMYWYRQDPGQGLRLIYYSQIVNDFQKGDIAEGYSVSREKKESFPLTVTSAQKNPTAFYLCASSIGGANTGELFFGEGSRLTVL.

This clonotype has ten or more counts. This rearrangement joins TRBV3-1 to TRBJ2-7, with a tentative D call TRBD2 (6 bases). This CDR3 region has 15 residues. Trimming cost V 0 bases and J 4 bases, with 13 bases left between them. CDR1 LGHDT and CDR2 YNNKEL come from the germline V gene (reference sequence). CDR3 DNA sequence: TGTGCCAGCAGCCAAGAATGGAGGGGTGATTACGAGCAGTACTTC. Protein sequence: CASSQEWRGDYEQYF.

Ten or more counts support this clonotype. The chain combines TRBV28 with TRBJ2-7; D gene unclear. CDR1 MDHEN and CDR2 SYDVKM come from the germline V gene. The length of the CDR3 is 11 residues. V lost 5 bases, J lost 9 bases, and 11 bases lay in between. The CDR3 spells CASSALLGQYF. In DNA, the CDR3 is TGTGCCAGCAGTGCCCTCCTCGGGCAGTACTTC.

This clonotype was seen at least ten times. The chain links TRBV20-1 to TRBJ2-7, with unresolved D. Trimming stripped 8 bases from V and 2 bases from J, with 13 bases between. The germline V gene encodes CDR1 DFQATT and CDR2 SNEGSKA (reference sequence). This CDR3 spans 12 amino acids. CDR3 in DNA: TGCAGTCAACTGGGCGGACCCTACGAGCAGTACTTC. The encoded protein is CSQLGGPYEQYF.

This clonotype is medium-sized by share. The chain combines TRBV6-4 with TRBJ2-1; D ambiguous. Per germline, CDR1 MRHNA and CDR2 SNTAGT. The CDR3 spans 13 residues. V shed 4 bases and J shed 0 bases, with 4 bases lying between them. CDR3 DNA: TGTGCCAGCAGTGCGAGCTCCTACAATGAGCAGTTCTTC. It is translated as CASSASSYNEQFF.

This clonotype has a count of ten or more. V usage is TRBV12-3 or TRBV12-4 and J usage is TRBJ2-2; D may be TRBD1 or TRBD2 (7 bases each). CDR3 length equals 16 residues. V was trimmed by 6 bases and J by 7 bases, leaving 21 bases between them. CDR3 coding DNA: TGTGCCAGCAGCCAATACAGGGGAGGGAAACGCGGGGAGCTGTTTTTT. It encodes CASSQYRGGKRGELFF.

This clonotype has at least ten counts. The V call is TRBV7-2, the J call TRBJ1-1, with D possibly matching TRBD1 (5 bases). Trimming removed 11 bases at V and 0 bases at J, with 13 bases between. This CDR3 is 13 amino acids long. Germline-derived CDR1 and CDR2 are SGHTA and FQGNSA. CDR3: CAGAGIMNTEAFF. The CDR3 nucleotides are TGTGCCGGTGCAGGGATCATGAACACTGAAGCTTTCTTT.

Many counts were recorded for this clonotype. The chain couples TRBV6-5 to TRBJ1-3, with D maybe TRBD1 (5 bases). The germline V gene encodes CDR1 MNHEY and CDR2 SVGAGI. This CDR3 is 15 amino acids long. Trimming cost V 0 bases and J 2 bases, with 8 bases left between them. In DNA form, the CDR3 reads TGTGCCAGCAGTTACTCCGGCAGGGCTGGAAACACCATATATTTT. This translates into CASSYSGRAGNTIYF.

This chain joins TRBV20-1 and TRBJ2-7; tentative D call: TRBD2 (6 bases). Germline V CDR1 and CDR2: DFQATT, SNEGSKA (reference sequence). This CDR3 contains 11 residues. DNA of the CDR3: TGCAGCGGAGTGGCGGGGAATGAGCAGTACTTC. This codes for CSGVAGNEQYF.

The CDR3 DNA sequence: TGTGCCAGCAGCTCACTAGCGGGAGTGGCAGATACGCAGTATTTT. This translates into CASSSLAGVADTQYF. This sequence joins TRBV4-2 and TRBJ2-3; 11 bases are shared with TRBD2. Germline V CDR1 and CDR2: LGHNA, YNFKEQ. Trimming at V came to 5 bases and at J to 4 bases, leaving 5 bases not matched to a gene. The CDR3 consists of 15 residues.

This clonotype turned up a few times. The gene calls are TRBV13 and TRBJ2-3; 7 bases match TRBD1. Germline V gives CDR1 PRHDT, CDR2 FYEKMQ (reference sequence). Trimming took 4 bases from V and 6 from J; bases not matched to a gene: 13. The length of the CDR3 is 16 residues. This CDR3 reads CASSSPQDRSPDTQYF. CDR3 nucleotide sequence: TGTGCCAGCAGCTCCCCCCAGGACAGGTCCCCGGATACGCAGTATTTT.

The rearrangement uses TRBV28 and TRBJ1-4; D call uncertain. There are 17 residues in the CDR3. Trimming left V 5 bases short and J 0 bases short, with 16 bases between. Germline CDR1 MDHEN, CDR2 SYDVKM. The CDR3 region has the DNA TGTGCCAGCAGTCCCGGGCGGGAGGGTGCAACTAATGAAAAACTGTTTTTT. Protein: CASSPGREGATNEKLFF.

This clonotype has a count of ten or more. This chain joins TRBV4-1 and TRBJ2-7; 7 bases match TRBD1. CDR1 MGHRA and CDR2 YSYEKL come from the germline V gene. Trimming cost V 0 bases and J 0 bases; bases outside gene matches: 8. This CDR3 has 17 residues. CDR3 nucleotide sequence: TGCGCCAGCAGCCAAGATGGGGTAGGGGACAGCTCCTACGAGCAGTACTTC. Protein product: CASSQDGVGDSSYEQYF.

This clonotype showed up many times. The CDR3 reads CASSQRSPAGETQYF. The CDR3 DNA reads TGCGCCAGCAGCCAGAGGTCCCCGGCGGGGGAGACCCAGTACTTC. The chain joins TRBV4-1 to TRBJ2-5; maybe TRBD2 (6 bases). The germline V gene has CDR1 MGHRA and CDR2 YSYEKL. This CDR3 is built from 15 residues. V dropped 3 bases and J dropped 5 bases, with 16 bases sitting between them.

This clonotype has at least ten counts. The V gene is TRBV28, the J gene TRBJ1-1; 9 bases agree with TRBD1. V was clipped by 7 bases and J by 4 bases; unmatched bases: 7. CDR1 and CDR2 (germline): MDHEN, SYDVKM. The CDR3 totals 14 residues. The CDR3 sequence is CASNTGGRTTEAFF. As DNA, the CDR3 is TGTGCCAGCAATACAGGGGGCCGGACCACTGAAGCTTTCTTT.

The gene calls are TRBV20-1 and TRBJ1-2; 11 bases align to TRBD1. The CDR3 length is 15 residues. With 6 bases clipped from V and 3 bases from J, the junction kept 9 bases outside the gene matches. Germline V CDR1 and CDR2: DFQATT, SNEGSKA (reference sequence). The CDR3 here is CSAAGTGGFDYGYTF. CDR3 nucleotides: TGCAGTGCAGCCGGGACAGGGGGTTTTGACTATGGCTACACCTTC.

This sequence joins TRBV29-1 and TRBJ1-2; D is perhaps TRBD1 (6 bases). The CDR3 is 12 residues long. The germline V gene has CDR1 SQVTM and CDR2 ANQGSEA. V was shortened by 7 bases and J by 1 base, with 10 bases between the two germline ends. The DNA of the CDR3 is TGCAGCGCCGGACAGAGTAACTATGGCTACACCTTC. As protein: CSAGQSNYGYTF.

This clonotype was counted ten times or more. CDR3 nucleotide sequence: TGTGCCAGCAGTTACTTGGCGGCTCCCTACAATGAGCAGTTCTTC. It codes for CASSYLAAPYNEQFF. The chain carries TRBV6-7 and TRBJ2-1; D remains ambiguous. TRBV6-7 is an ORF, and what it does is uncertain. This CDR3 region has 15 residues. V lost 1 base, J lost 2 bases, and 9 bases lay in between.

This clonotype was seen many times. CDR3 sequence reads: CASSFRSGTDTQYF. The CDR3 DNA reads as TGTGCCAGCAGTTTCCGGTCCGGCACAGATACGCAGTATTTT. The V gene is TRBV27, the J gene TRBJ2-3; the D is unclear. Between the trimmed V and J ends, which lost 3 bases and 1 base, there was a span of 8 bases. The CDR3 is made up of 14 amino acids. The germline gives CDR1 MNHEY, CDR2 SMNVEV (reference sequence).

This clonotype was seen ten or more times. This chain joins TRBV19 and TRBJ1-5; TRBD1 matches 7 bases. Germline V gene sequence: CDR1 LNHDA, CDR2 SQIVND (reference sequence). Trimming cost V 4 bases and J 1 base; bases outside gene matches: 7. The CDR3 length is 16 residues. CDR3 in amino acids: CASSTGTAPSNQPQHF. CDR3 DNA sequence: TGTGCCAGTAGTACGGGGACAGCTCCAAGCAATCAGCCCCAGCATTTT.

This chain joins TRBV20-1 and TRBJ2-3; perhaps TRBD2 as D (5 bases). V dropped 4 bases and J dropped 8 bases, with 19 bases sitting between them. Per the germline V gene, CDR1 is DFQATT and CDR2 is SNEGSKA (reference sequence). The CDR3 has 14 amino acids. This CDR3 reads CSATVGGATSTQYF. In DNA form, the CDR3 reads TGCAGTGCTACGGTAGGAGGAGCGACAAGTACGCAGTATTTT.

This clonotype occurred many times. The chain has TRBV5-1 and TRBJ1-5; TRBD1 matches at 10 bases. The CDR3 extends over 14 amino acids. After removal of 5 bases from V and 7 bases from J, the junction contained 6 bases not matched to a gene. In germline, CDR1 is SGHRS, CDR2 YFSETQ. CDR3 sequence reads: CASSLGQGEQPQHF. CDR3 DNA sequence: TGCGCCAGCAGTCTTGGACAGGGGGAGCAGCCCCAGCATTTT.

The genes are TRBV27 and TRBJ2-2; D is unresolved. This CDR3 has 15 amino acids. V was clipped by 1 base and J by 3 bases, with 9 bases between them. CDR1 is MNHEY, CDR2 SMNVEV, per germline (reference sequence). This CDR3 reads CASSLFRRDTGELFF. The CDR3 DNA follows: TGTGCCAGCAGTTTATTCAGGAGAGACACCGGGGAGCTGTTTTTT.

In its sample, this clonotype was seen many times. The chain employs TRBV19 and TRBJ2-1, with D possibly called TRBD1 or TRBD2 (5 bases each). Looked up from germline, CDR1 is LNHDA and CDR2 is SQIVND (reference sequence). The V end was cut by 5 bases, the J end by 9 bases, with 14 bases between. This CDR3 contains 13 residues. This CDR3 reads CASSPTLGVEQFF. As DNA, the CDR3 is TGTGCCAGTAGTCCCACCTTGGGGGTTGAGCAGTTCTTC.

This clonotype was seen a handful of times. J is TRBJ2-7 and V is TRBV2; 7 bases fit TRBD2. V lost 2 bases and J lost 2; bases outside the gene matches: 6. Per germline, CDR1 SNHLY and CDR2 FYNNEI. CDR3 length: 15 amino acids. The CDR3 DNA reads as TGTGCCAGCAGTGAATCCGGGGGAGGGCCCTACGAGCAGTACTTC. This sequence encodes CASSESGGGPYEQYF.

The chain is built from TRBV7-2 and TRBJ2-1; D may be TRBD1 (6 bases). Germline CDR1 is SGHTA and CDR2 is FQGNSA. The CDR3 consists of 15 residues. Trimming pared 2 bases from V and 2 bases from J, leaving 10 bases between. CDR3 DNA: TGTGCCAGCAGCTTAACCCCAGGGGCCTACAATGAGCAGTTCTTC. This codes for CASSLTPGAYNEQFF.